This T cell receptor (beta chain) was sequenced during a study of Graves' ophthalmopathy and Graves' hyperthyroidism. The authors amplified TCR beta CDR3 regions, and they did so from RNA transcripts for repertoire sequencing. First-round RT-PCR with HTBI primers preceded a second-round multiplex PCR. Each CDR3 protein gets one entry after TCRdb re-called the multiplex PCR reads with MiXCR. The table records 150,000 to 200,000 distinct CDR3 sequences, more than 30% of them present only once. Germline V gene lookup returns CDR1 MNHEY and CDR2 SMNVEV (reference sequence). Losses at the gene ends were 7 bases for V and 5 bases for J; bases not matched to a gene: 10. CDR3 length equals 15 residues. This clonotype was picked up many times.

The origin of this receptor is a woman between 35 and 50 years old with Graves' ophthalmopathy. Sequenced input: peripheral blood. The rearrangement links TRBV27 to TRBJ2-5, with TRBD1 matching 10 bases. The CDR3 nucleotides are TGTGCCAGCACCACCCGGGACAGGGGAGGGGAGACCCAGTACTTC. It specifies CASTTRDRGGETQYF.